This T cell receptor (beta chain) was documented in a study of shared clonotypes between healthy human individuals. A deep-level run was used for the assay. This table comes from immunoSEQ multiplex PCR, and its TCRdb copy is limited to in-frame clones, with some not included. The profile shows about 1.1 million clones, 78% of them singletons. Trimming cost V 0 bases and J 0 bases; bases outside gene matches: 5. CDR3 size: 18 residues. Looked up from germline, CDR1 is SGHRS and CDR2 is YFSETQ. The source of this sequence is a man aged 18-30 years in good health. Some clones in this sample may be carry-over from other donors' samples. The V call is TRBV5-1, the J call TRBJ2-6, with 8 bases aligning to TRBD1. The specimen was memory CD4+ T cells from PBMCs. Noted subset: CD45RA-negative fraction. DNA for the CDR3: TGCGCCAGCAGCTTGGCCCCAGGGGGCAGCTCTGGGGCCAACGTCCTGACTTTC. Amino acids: CASSLAPGGSSGANVLTF.